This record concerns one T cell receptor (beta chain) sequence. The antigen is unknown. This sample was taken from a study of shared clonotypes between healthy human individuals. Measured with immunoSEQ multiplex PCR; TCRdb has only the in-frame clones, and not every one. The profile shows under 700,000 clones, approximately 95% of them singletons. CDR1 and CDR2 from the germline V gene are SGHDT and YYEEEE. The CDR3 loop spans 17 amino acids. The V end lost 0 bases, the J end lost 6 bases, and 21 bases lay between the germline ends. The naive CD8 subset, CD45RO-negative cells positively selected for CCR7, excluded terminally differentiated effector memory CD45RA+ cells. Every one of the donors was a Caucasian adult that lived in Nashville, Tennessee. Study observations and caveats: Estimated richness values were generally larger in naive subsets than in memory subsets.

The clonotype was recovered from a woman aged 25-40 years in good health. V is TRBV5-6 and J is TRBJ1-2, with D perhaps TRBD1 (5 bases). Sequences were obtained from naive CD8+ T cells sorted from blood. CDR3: CASSLAAQGRRSHGYTF. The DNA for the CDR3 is TGTGCCAGCAGCTTGGCCGCGCAGGGTAGGAGGAGTCATGGCTACACCTTC.